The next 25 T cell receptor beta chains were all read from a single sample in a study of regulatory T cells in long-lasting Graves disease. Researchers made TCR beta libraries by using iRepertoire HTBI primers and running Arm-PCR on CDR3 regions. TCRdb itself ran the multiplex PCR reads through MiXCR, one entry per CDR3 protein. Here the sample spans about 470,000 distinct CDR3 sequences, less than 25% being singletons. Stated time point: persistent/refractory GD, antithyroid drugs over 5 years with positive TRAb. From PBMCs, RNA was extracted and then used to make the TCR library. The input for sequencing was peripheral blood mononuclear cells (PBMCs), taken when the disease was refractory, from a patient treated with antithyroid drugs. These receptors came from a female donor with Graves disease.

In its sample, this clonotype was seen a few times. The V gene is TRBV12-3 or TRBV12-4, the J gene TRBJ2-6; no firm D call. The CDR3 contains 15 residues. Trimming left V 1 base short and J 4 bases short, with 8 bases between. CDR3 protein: CASSLGWSGANVLTF. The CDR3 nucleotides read TGTGCCAGCAGTTTAGGGTGGTCAGGGGCCAACGTCCTGACTTTC.

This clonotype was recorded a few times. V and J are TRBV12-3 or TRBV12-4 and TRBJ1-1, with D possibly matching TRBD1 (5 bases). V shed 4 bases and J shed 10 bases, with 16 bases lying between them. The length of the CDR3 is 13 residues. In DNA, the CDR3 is TGTGCCAGCAGTTACGAAGGACACATTGTAGCTTTCTTT. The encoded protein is CASSYEGHIVAFF.

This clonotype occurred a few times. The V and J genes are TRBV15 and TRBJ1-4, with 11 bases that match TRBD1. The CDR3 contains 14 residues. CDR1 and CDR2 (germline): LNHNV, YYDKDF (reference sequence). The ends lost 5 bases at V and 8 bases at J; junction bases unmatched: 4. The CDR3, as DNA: TGTGCCACCAGCCGTGGACAGGGGGCGGAAAAACTGTTTTTT. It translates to CATSRGQGAEKLFF.

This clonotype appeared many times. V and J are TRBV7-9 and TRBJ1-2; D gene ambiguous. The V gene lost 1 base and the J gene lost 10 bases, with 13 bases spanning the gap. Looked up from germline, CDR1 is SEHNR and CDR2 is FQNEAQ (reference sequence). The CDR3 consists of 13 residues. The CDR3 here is CASSLGRRQDYTF. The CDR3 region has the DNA TGTGCCAGCAGCTTAGGTAGGAGACAAGACTACACCTTC.

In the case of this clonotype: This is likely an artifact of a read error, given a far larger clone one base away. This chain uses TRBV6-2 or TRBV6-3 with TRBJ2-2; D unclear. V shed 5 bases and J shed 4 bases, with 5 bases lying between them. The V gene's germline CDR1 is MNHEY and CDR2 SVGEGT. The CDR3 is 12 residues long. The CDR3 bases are TGTGCCAGCAGTGAAGTCACCGGGGAGCTGTTTTTT. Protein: CASSEVTGELFF.

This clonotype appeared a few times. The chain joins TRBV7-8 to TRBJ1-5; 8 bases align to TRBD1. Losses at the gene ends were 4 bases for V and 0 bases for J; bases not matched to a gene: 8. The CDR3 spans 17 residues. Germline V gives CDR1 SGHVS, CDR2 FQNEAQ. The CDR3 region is CASSSGQVMYSNQPQHF. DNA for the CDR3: TGTGCCAGCAGCTCGGGACAGGTTATGTATAGCAATCAGCCCCAGCATTTT.

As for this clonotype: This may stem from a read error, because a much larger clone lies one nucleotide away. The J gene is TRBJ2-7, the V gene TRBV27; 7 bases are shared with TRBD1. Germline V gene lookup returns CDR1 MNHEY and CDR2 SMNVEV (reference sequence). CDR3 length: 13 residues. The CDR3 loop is CASCFIGGSEQYF. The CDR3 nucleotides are TGTGCCAGCTGTTTTATAGGGGGCAGCGAGCAGTACTTC.

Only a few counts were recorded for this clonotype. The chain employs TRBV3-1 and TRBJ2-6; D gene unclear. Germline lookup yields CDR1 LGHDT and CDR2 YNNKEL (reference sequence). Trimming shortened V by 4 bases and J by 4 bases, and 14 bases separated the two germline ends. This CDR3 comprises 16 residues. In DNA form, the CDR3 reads TGTGCCAGCAGCCTTAGCCCACTGCCCGGGGCCAACGTCCTGACTTTC. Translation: CASSLSPLPGANVLTF.

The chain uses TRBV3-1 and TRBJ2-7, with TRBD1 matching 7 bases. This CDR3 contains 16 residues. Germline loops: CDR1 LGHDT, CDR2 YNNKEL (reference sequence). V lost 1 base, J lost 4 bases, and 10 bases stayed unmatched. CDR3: CASSQGYEQGIYEQYF. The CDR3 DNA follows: TGTGCCAGCAGCCAAGGGTATGAACAGGGGATATACGAGCAGTACTTC.

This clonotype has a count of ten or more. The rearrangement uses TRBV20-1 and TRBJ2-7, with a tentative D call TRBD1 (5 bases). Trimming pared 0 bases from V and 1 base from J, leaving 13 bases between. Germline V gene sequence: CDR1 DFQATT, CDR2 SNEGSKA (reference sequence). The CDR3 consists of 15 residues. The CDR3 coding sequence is TGCAGTGCTAGAGACCAAAAGGGGAATTCCTACGAGCAGTACTTC. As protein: CSARDQKGNSYEQYF.

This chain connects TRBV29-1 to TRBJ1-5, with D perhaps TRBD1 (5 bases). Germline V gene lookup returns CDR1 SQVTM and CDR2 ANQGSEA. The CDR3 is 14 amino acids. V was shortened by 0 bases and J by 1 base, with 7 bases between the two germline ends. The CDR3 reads CSVEEGGSNQPQHF. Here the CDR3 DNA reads TGCAGCGTTGAAGAGGGGGGAAGCAATCAGCCCCAGCATTTT.

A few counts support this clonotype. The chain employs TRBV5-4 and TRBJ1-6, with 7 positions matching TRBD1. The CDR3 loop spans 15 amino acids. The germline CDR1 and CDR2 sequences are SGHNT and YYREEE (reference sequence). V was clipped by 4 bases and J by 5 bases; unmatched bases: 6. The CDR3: CASSAGTADNSPLHF. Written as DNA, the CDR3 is TGTGCCAGCAGCGCCGGGACAGCGGATAATTCACCCCTCCACTTT.

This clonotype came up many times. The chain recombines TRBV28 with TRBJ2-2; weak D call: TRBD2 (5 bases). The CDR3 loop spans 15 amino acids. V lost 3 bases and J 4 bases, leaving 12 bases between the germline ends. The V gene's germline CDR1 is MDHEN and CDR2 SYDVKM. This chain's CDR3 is CASSFPSSGTGELFF. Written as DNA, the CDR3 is TGTGCCAGCAGTTTTCCTTCAAGCGGCACCGGGGAGCTGTTTTTT.

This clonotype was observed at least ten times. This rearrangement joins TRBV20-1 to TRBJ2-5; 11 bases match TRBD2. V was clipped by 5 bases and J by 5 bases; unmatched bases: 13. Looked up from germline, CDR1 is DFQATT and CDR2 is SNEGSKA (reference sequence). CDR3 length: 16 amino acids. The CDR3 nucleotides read TGCAGTGCTGGGAGGCTAGCGGGAGGTCGGGGGGAGACCCAGTACTTC. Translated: CSAGRLAGGRGETQYF.

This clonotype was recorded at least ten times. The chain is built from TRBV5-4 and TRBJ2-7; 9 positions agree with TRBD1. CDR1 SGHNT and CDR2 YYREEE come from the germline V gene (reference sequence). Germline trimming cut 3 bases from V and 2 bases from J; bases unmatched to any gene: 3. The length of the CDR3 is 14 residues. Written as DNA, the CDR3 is TGTGCCAGCAGCTCCGGGACAGGGCCCTACGAGCAGTACTTC. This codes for CASSSGTGPYEQYF. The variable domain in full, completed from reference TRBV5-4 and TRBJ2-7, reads ETGVTQSPTHLIKTRGQQVTLRCSSQSGHNTVSWYQQALGQGPQFIFQYYREEENGRGNFPPRFSGLQFPNYSSELNVNALELDDSALYLCASSSGTGPYEQYFGPGTRLTVT.

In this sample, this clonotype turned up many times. The DNA for the CDR3 is TGTGCCAGCAGCTTTAGGTTCTTGAACACTGAAGCTTTCTTT. Encoded protein: CASSFRFLNTEAFF. The genes are TRBV7-2 and TRBJ1-1; no definite D call. The CDR3 consists of 14 residues. V lost 3 bases to trimming and J lost 0 bases, with 8 bases between them. The germline gives CDR1 SGHTA, CDR2 FQGNSA.

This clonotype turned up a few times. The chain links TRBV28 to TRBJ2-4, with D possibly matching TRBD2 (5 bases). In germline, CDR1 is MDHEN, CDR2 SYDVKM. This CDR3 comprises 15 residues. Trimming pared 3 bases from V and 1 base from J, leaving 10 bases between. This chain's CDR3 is CASSFEGMAKNIQYF. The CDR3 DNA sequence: TGTGCCAGCAGTTTTGAGGGTATGGCCAAAAACATTCAGTACTTC.

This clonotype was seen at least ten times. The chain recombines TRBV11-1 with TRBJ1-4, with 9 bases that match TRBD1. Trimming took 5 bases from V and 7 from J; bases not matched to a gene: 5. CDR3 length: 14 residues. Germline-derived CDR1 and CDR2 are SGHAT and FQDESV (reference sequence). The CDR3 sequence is CASSTGQGSEKLFF. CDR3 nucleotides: TGTGCCAGCAGCACGGGACAGGGCTCTGAAAAACTGTTTTTT.

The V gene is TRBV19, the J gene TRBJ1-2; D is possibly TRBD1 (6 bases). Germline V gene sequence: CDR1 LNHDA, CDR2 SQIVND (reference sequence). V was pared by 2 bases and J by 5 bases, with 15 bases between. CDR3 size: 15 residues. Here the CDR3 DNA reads TGTGCCAGTAGTATATCTTCCGGGGGCGGATATGGCTACACCTTC. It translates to CASSISSGGGYGYTF.

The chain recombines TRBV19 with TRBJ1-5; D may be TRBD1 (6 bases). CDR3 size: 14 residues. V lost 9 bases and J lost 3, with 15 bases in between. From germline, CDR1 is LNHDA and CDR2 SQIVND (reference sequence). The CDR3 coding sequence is TGTGCCAGCGAACCGGGACAAGTCAATCAGCCCCAGCATTTT. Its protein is CASEPGQVNQPQHF. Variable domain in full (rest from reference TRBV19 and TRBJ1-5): DGGITQSPKYLFRKEGQNVTLSCEQNLNHDAMYWYRQDPGQGLRLIYYSQIVNDFQKGDIAEGYSVSREKKESFPLTVTSAQKNPTAFYLCASEPGQVNQPQHFGDGTRLSIL.

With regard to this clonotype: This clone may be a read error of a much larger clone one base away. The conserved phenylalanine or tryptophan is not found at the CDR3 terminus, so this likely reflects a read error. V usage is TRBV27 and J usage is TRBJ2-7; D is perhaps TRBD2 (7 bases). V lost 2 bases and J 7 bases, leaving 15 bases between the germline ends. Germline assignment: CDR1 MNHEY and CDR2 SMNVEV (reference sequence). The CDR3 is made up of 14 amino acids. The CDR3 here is CASSLGGAPLEQYL. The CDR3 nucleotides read TGTGCCAGCAGTTTAGGGGGGGCCCCGCTGGAGCAGTACCTC.

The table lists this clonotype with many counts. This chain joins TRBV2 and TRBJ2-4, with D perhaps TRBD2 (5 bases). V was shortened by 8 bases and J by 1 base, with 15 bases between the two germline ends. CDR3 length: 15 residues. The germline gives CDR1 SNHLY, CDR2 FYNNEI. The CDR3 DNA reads TGTGCCAGCCAGCGGAGTAGCGTGGCCAAAAACATTCAGTACTTC. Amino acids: CASQRSSVAKNIQYF.

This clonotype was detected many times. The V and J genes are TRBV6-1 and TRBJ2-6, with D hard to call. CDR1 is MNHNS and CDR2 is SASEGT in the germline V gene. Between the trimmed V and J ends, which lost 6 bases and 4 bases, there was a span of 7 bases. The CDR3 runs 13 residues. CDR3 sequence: CASRLAGANVLTF. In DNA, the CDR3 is TGTGCCAGCAGACTGGCAGGGGCCAACGTCCTGACTTTC.

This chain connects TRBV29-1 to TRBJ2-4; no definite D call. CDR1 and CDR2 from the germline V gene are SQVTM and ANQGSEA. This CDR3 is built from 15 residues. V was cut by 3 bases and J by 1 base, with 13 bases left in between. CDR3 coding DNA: TGCAGCGTTGAGTGGGTCCTCGGGGCCAAAAACATTCAGTACTTC. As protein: CSVEWVLGAKNIQYF.

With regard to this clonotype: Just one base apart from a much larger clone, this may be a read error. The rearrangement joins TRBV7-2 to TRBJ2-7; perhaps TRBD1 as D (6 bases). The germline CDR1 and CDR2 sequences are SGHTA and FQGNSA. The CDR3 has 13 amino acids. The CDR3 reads CAGRRRGTYEQYF. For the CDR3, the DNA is TGTGCCGGCAGACGCAGGGGCACCTACGAGCAGTACTTC. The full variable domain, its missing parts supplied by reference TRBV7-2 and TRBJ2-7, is GAGVSQSPSNKVTEKGKDVELRCDPISGHTALYWYRQSLGQGLEFLIYFQGNSAPDKSGLPSDRFSAERTGGSVSTLTIQRTQQEDSAVYLCAGRRRGTYEQYFGPGTRLTVT.